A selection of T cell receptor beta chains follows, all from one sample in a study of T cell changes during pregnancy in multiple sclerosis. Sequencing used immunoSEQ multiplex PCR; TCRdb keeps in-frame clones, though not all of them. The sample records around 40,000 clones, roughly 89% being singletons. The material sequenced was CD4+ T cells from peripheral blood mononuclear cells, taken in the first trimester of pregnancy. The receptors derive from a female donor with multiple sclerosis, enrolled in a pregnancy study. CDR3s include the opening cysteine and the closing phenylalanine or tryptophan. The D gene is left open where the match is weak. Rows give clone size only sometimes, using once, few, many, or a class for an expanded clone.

CDR3aa: CASSPLLAEYNEQFF
CDR3nt: TGTGCCAGCTCACCATTACTAGCGGAGTACAATGAGCAGTTCTTC
abundance: -
v_gene: TRBV18
j_gene: TRBJ2-1
d_gene: TRBD2

CDR3aa: CASTLGGTYEQYF
CDR3nt: TGTGCCAGCACCCTGGGAGGTACCTACGAGCAGTACTTC
abundance: -
v_gene: TRBV28
j_gene: TRBJ2-7
d_gene: -

CDR3aa: CASSLGATGDTQYF
CDR3nt: TGTGCCAGCTCACTGGGAGCGACGGGAGATACGCAGTATTTT
abundance: -
v_gene: TRBV18
j_gene: TRBJ2-3
d_gene: -

CDR3aa: CASRPTFSYEQYF
CDR3nt: TGTGCCAGCAGGCCGACATTCTCCTACGAGCAGTACTTC
abundance: -
v_gene: TRBV2
j_gene: TRBJ2-7
d_gene: -

CDR3aa: CASSREGIYTTWNTGELFF
CDR3nt: TGTGCCAGCAGTCGCGAGGGAATTTACACTACCTGGAACACCGGGGAGCTGTTTTTT
abundance: once
v_gene: TRBV5-4
j_gene: TRBJ2-2
d_gene: -

CDR3aa: CASSSGTGGPNTGELFF
CDR3nt: TGCGCCAGCAGTAGCGGGACAGGGGGTCCGAACACCGGGGAGCTGTTTTTT
abundance: -
v_gene: TRBV10-1
j_gene: TRBJ2-2
d_gene: TRBD1

CDR3aa: CASSQSRDSDNTGELFF
CDR3nt: TGCGCCAGCAGTCAATCAAGGGACAGCGATAACACCGGGGAGCTGTTTTTT
abundance: -
v_gene: TRBV23-1
j_gene: TRBJ2-2
d_gene: TRBD1

CDR3aa: CASSPGQLSYEQYF
CDR3nt: TGTGCCAGCTCCCCTGGACAGCTCTCCTACGAGCAGTACTTC
abundance: -
v_gene: TRBV18
j_gene: TRBJ2-7
d_gene: -

CDR3aa: CASSRKGLAGGMEQFF
CDR3nt: TGTGCCAGCAGCCGGAAGGGACTAGCGGGAGGGATGGAGCAGTTCTTC
abundance: -
v_gene: TRBV4-2
j_gene: TRBJ2-1
d_gene: TRBD2

CDR3aa: CAGQGDGANVLTF
CDR3nt: TGTGCAGGACAGGGAGACGGGGCCAACGTCCTGACTTTC
abundance: -
v_gene: TRBV30
j_gene: TRBJ2-6
d_gene: TRBD1

CDR3aa: CASRPGQPILLAKNIQYF
CDR3nt: TGCGCCAGCCGCCCGGGACAGCCAATTCTTTTAGCCAAAAACATTCAGTACTTC
abundance: -
v_gene: TRBV23-1
j_gene: TRBJ2-4
d_gene: TRBD1

CDR3aa: CASSRLTGADTQYF
CDR3nt: TGTGCCAGCAGCAGACTTACAGGGGCGGATACGCAGTATTTT
abundance: -
v_gene: TRBV6-5
j_gene: TRBJ2-3
d_gene: TRBD1

CDR3aa: CASSDNLAGGSDTQYF
CDR3nt: TGTGCCAGCAGCGACAATCTAGCGGGAGGGTCAGATACGCAGTATTTT
abundance: -
v_gene: TRBV5-4
j_gene: TRBJ2-3
d_gene: TRBD2

CDR3aa: CASSYRDQETQYF
CDR3nt: TGTGCCAGCAGCTATAGAGACCAAGAGACCCAGTACTTC
abundance: -
v_gene: TRBV5-6
j_gene: TRBJ2-5
d_gene: -

CDR3aa: CASSLYRDTEAFF
CDR3nt: TGTGCCAGCAGTTTATACAGGGACACTGAAGCTTTCTTT
abundance: -
v_gene: TRBV27
j_gene: TRBJ1-1
d_gene: -

CDR3aa: CASSNYRDRTNEKLFF
CDR3nt: TGTGCCAGCAGCAATTACCGGGACAGAACTAATGAAAAACTGTTTTTT
abundance: -
v_gene: TRBV5-4
j_gene: TRBJ1-4
d_gene: TRBD1

CDR3aa: CASSLAQGLNTEAFF
CDR3nt: TGTGCCAGCAGCTTAGCTCAGGGGTTGAACACTGAAGCTTTCTTT
abundance: -
v_gene: TRBV12-1
j_gene: TRBJ1-1
d_gene: -

CDR3aa: CASSRPQGSAYNEQFF
CDR3nt: TGTGCCAGCAGCAGACCACAGGGTAGCGCCTACAATGAGCAGTTCTTC
abundance: -
v_gene: TRBV11-2
j_gene: TRBJ2-1
d_gene: -

CDR3aa: CASSRLAGSDEQFF
CDR3nt: TGTGCCAGCAGCCGACTAGCGGGAAGTGATGAGCAGTTCTTC
abundance: -
v_gene: TRBV5-8
j_gene: TRBJ2-1
d_gene: TRBD2